A single sample gave rise to the 7 T cell receptor beta chains below, sequenced in a study of cytomegalovirus exposure and HLA in healthy donors. The PCR employed 60 Vbeta primers together with 13 Jbeta primers. Generated by immunoSEQ multiplex PCR, the TCRdb table keeps only in-frame clones and is missing some. The sample contains around 190,000 clones, about nine tenths of which appear only once. Source material: PBMCs. The source of these receptors is a boy aged 2-15 years in good health and CMV-seronegative.

This clone was found a few times. V usage is TRBV6-6 and J usage is TRBJ2-5; 7 positions match TRBD1. There are 14 residues in the CDR3. Per germline, CDR1 MNHNY and CDR2 SVGAGI (reference sequence). With V trimmed by 6 bases and J by 2 bases, 6 bases remained unmatched. The CDR3 DNA is TGTGCCAGCAGCCCTCGACAGGGTCAAGAGACCCAGTACTTC. This sequence encodes CASSPRQGQETQYF.

The chain joins TRBV27 to TRBJ1-2; D call uncertain. V dropped 11 bases and J dropped 8 bases, with 15 bases sitting between them. The length of the CDR3 is 11 residues. Germline lookup yields CDR1 MNHEY and CDR2 SMNVEV (reference sequence). CDR3 DNA sequence: TGTGCCGTCCTTGGGCCATTGGGCTACACCTTC. Translated: CAVLGPLGYTF.

The rearrangement uses TRBV28 and TRBJ2-5; 9 bases align to TRBD2. This CDR3 is 14 amino acids long. Germline loops: CDR1 MDHEN, CDR2 SYDVKM. V lost 3 bases and J lost 5; bases outside the gene matches: 4. In DNA form, the CDR3 reads TGTGCCAGCAGTTTTCCAGCGGGAGGTGAGACCCAGTACTTC. This encodes CASSFPAGGETQYF. Combining the CDR3 with reference TRBV28 and TRBJ2-5 gives the whole variable domain DVKVTQSSRYLVKRTGEKVFLECVQDMDHENMFWYRQDPGLGLRLIYFSYDVKMKEKGDIPEGYSVSREKKERFSLILESASTNQTSMYLCASSFPAGGETQYFGPGTRLLVL.

This clone turned up a few times. The chain has TRBV5-1 and TRBJ1-3; D may be TRBD1 (5 bases). The CDR3 is 14 residues long. V shed 4 bases and J shed 8 bases, with 16 bases lying between them. Germline V gene sequence: CDR1 SGHRS, CDR2 YFSETQ. Here the CDR3 reads CASSLQDGGDTIYF. The CDR3, as DNA: TGCGCCAGCAGCCTACAGGATGGCGGGGACACCATATATTTT.

V gene TRBV27 combines with J gene TRBJ2-6, with D perhaps matching TRBD1 (6 bases). V lost 2 bases and J lost 1, with 15 bases in between. Germline V lookup: CDR1 MNHEY, CDR2 SMNVEV (reference sequence). The CDR3 length is 18 residues. DNA of the CDR3: TGTGCCAGCAGTTTACGTATTACAGGGACATCTGGGGCCAACGTCCTGACTTTC. This gives the protein CASSLRITGTSGANVLTF.

This clone was picked up one time. This chain uses TRBV28 with TRBJ1-5, with TRBD1 as a possible D gene (6 bases). CDR3 length equals 13 residues. Germline V gene data show CDR1 as MDHEN and CDR2 as SYDVKM. The CDR3 region is CAWGGRTNQPQHF. The DNA of the CDR3 is TGTGCTTGGGGGGGGCGAACTAATCAGCCCCAGCATTTT.

This clone was counted a single time. This rearrangement joins TRBV25-1 to TRBJ2-1, with TRBD1 matching 8 bases. The CDR3 runs to 14 residues. With V trimmed by 4 bases and J by 4 bases, 3 bases remained unmatched. CDR1 is MGHDK and CDR2 is SYGVNS in the germline V gene. CDR3 nucleotide sequence: TGTGCCAGCAGTGGCAGGGGGCAATACAATGAGCAGTTCTTC. Translated, it gives CASSGRGQYNEQFF.